Described below is a single T cell receptor (beta chain) sequence and its context. The antigen is not known. Germline-derived CDR1 and CDR2 are MDHEN and SYDVKM. The ends lost 4 bases at V and 1 base at J; junction bases unmatched: 6. The CDR3 is 15 residues long. Libraries were prepared by immunoSEQ multiplex PCR; TCRdb keeps only in-frame clonotypes and omits some of them. The sample contains under 350,000 clones, about nine tenths of which appear only once. This record comes from a study of shared clonotypes between healthy human individuals. Study conclusions and caveats: Non-shared clonotypes had lower generation probabilities than clonotypes shared by all four sorted-subset donors.

V is TRBV28 and J is TRBJ2-5; 7 bases line up with TRBD2. This sequence originates from a man younger than 35 in good health. Sequencing input: memory CD8+ T cells sorted from blood. Stated subset: CD45RO+ cells pooled with CCR7-negative TemRA cells. CDR3 loop: CASSSRDYLQETQYF. The CDR3 region has the DNA TGTGCCAGCAGTTCAAGGGACTATCTCCAAGAGACCCAGTACTTC.